This T cell receptor (beta chain) was captured by sequencing in a study of identical twins. General study results and limits: Insertions ran lower in abundant cord blood beta clonotypes, though not in memory repertoires. Findings depended on cross-sectional statistics rather than tracking the same donors.

With respect to this clonotype: The antigen is undetermined. A junction boundary mismatches the germline segment, possibly from a read error.

With no exceptions, donors were healthy Caucasians. Template switching, a step in the protocol, added a universal primer site, and cDNA carried unique molecular identifiers. TCRdb independently ran MiXCR on the 5' RACE reads; one entry per CDR3 protein. Of roughly 1,500,000 distinct CDR3 sequences listed, around a third are singletons. The sequenced sample consisted of cord blood. This TCR derives from a newborn girl in good health.

CDR3 bases: TGCAGCGCTAAAGATTTTCTAGCGGGCTTCTACAATGAGCAGTTCTTC. It yields the protein CSAKDFLAGFYNEQFF. The rearrangement joins TRBV20-1 to TRBJ2-1; 8 positions match TRBD2. The CDR3 is 16 residues long. Germline V lookup: CDR1 DFQATT, CDR2 SNEGSKA (reference sequence).